What follows is one TCR beta chain and its context. TCRdb processed the RT-PCR reads anew with MiXCR; each CDR3 protein has one entry. This sample has about 680,000 distinct CDR3 sequences; 13% to 15% occur once, and the top ten carry 3.6%. Germline V gene lookup returns CDR1 SGHRS and CDR2 YFSETQ. Trimming took 4 bases from V and 0 from J; bases not matched to a gene: 8. The CDR3 has 16 residues. The source of this sequence is a female donor in good health, serving as a healthy control. This rearrangement joins TRBV5-1 to TRBJ2-3; 7 bases agree with TRBD1. The sample consisted of memory CD4+ T cells from blood. CDR3 nucleotide sequence: TGCGCCAGCAGCCCTCCAGGGGGAACTAGCACAGATACGCAGTATTTT. Translating gives CASSPPGGTSTDTQYF. The whole variable domain, remainder taken from reference TRBV5-1 and TRBJ2-3, is KAGVTQTPRYLIKTRGQQVTLSCSPISGHRSVSWYQQTPGQGLQFLFEYFSETQRNKGNFPGRFSGRQFSNSRSEMNVSTLELGDSALYLCASSPPGGTSTDTQYFGPGTRLTVL.